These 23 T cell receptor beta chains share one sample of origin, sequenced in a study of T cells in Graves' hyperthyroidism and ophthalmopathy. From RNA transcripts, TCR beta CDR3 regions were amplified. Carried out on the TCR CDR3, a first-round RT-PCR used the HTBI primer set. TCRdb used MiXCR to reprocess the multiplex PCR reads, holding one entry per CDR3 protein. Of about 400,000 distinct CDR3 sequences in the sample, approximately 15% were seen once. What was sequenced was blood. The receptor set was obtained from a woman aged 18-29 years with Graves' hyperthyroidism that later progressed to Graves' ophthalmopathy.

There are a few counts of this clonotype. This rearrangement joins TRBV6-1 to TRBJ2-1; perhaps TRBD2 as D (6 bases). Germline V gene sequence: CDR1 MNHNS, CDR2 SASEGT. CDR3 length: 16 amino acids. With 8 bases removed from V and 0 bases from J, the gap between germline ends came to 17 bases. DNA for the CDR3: TGTGCCAGCGGGTCCTTAGCGGCGAGCTCCTACAATGAGCAGTTCTTC. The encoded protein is CASGSLAASSYNEQFF.

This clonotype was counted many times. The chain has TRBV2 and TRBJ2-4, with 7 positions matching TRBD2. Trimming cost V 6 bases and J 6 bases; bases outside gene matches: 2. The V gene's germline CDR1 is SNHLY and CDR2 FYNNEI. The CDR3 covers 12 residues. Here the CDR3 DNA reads TGTGCCAGCAGGGGCGGGAGAAACATTCAGTACTTC. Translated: CASRGGRNIQYF. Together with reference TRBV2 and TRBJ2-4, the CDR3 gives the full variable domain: EPEVTQTPSHQVTQMGQEVILRCVPISNHLYFYWYRQILGQKVEFLVSFYNNEISEKSEIFDDQFSVERPDGSNFTLKIRSTKLEDSAMYFCASRGGRNIQYFGAGTRLSVL.

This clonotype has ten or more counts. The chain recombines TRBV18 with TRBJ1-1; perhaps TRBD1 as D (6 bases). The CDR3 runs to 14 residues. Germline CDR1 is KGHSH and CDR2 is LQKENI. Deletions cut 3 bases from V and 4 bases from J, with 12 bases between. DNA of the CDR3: TGTGCCAGCTCACCTACAGGGTTCGGCACTGAAGCTTTCTTT. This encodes CASSPTGFGTEAFF.

The DNA for the CDR3 is TGTGCCAGCAGCTTTCGCAGCGGGAGGTATGAGCAGTTCTTC. This sequence encodes CASSFRSGRYEQFF. The V and J genes are TRBV5-4 and TRBJ2-1; 9 bases are a match to TRBD2. The CDR3 consists of 14 residues. Germline V CDR1 and CDR2: SGHNT, YYREEE (reference sequence). Trimming took 2 bases from V and 8 from J; bases not matched to a gene: 5.

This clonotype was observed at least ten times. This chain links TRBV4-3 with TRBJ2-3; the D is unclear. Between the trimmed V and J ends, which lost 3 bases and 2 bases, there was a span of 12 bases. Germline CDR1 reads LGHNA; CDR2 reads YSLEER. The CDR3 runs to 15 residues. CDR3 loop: CASSQQVDLTDTQYF. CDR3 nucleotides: TGCGCCAGCAGCCAGCAGGTGGATCTCACAGATACGCAGTATTTT.

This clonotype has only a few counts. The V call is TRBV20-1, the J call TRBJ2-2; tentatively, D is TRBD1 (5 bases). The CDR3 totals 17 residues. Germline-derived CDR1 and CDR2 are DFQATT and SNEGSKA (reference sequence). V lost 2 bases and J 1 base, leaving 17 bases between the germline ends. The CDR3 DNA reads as TGCAGTGCTAGAACGGCAGGGCGCCTGTTGAACACCGGGGAGCTGTTTTTT. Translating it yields CSARTAGRLLNTGELFF.

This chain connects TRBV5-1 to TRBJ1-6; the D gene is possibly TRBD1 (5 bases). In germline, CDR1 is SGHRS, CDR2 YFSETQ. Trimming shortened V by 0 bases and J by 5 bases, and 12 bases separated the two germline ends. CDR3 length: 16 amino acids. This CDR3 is CASSLVGGANNSPLHF. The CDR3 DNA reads TGCGCCAGCAGCTTGGTGGGGGGTGCTAATAATTCACCCCTCCACTTT.

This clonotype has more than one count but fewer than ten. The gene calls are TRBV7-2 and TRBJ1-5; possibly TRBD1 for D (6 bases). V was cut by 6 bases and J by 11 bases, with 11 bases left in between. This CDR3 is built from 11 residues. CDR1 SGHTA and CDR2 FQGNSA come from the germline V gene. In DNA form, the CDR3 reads TGTGCCAGCAGTTCCCAGGGGACCCAGCATTTT. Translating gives CASSSQGTQHF. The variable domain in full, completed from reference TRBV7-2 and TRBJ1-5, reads GAGVSQSPSNKVTEKGKDVELRCDPISGHTALYWYRQSLGQGLEFLIYFQGNSAPDKSGLPSDRFSAERTGGSVSTLTIQRTQQEDSAVYLCASSSQGTQHFGDGTRLSIL.

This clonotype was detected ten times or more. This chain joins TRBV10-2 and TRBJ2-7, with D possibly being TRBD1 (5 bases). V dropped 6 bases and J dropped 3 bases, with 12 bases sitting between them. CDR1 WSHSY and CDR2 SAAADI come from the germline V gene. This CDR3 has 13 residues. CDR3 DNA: TGCGCCAGCAGGAAAGACAGTCGCTACGAGCAGTACTTC. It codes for CASRKDSRYEQYF.

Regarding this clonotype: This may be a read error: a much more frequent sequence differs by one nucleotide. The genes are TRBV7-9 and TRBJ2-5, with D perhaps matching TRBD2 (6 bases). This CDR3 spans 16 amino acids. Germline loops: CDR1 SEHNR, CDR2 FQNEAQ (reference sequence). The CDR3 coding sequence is TGTGCCAACAGCGCGGTGGCGGGACGGGTTGGAGAGACCCAGTACTTC. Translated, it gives CANSAVAGRVGETQYF.

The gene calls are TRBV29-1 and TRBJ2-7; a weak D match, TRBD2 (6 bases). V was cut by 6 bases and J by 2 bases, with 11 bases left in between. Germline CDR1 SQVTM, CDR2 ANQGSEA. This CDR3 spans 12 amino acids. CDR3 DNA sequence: TGCAGCGTATTCGGGGGAGCCTACGAGCAGTACTTC. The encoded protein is CSVFGGAYEQYF.

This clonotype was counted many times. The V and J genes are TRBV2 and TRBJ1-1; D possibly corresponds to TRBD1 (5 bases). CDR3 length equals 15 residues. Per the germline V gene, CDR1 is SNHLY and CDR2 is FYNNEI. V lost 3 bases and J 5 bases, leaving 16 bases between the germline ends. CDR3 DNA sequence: TGTGCCAGCAGTGATTCGGGGCTTATTGAAACTGAAGCTTTCTTT. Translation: CASSDSGLIETEAFF.

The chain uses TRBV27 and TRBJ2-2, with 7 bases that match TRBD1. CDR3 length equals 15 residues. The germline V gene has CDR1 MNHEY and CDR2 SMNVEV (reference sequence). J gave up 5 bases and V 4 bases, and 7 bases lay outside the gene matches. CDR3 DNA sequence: TGTGCCAGCAGTTCAACAGGGGTTGGAACCGGGGAGCTGTTTTTT. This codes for CASSSTGVGTGELFF.

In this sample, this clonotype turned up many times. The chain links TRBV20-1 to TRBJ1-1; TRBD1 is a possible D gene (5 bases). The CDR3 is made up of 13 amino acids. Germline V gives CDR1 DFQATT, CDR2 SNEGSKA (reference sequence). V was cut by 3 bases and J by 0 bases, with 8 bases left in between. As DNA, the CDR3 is TGCAGTGCTAGCGGCAGGGTGAACACTGAAGCTTTCTTT. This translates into CSASGRVNTEAFF.

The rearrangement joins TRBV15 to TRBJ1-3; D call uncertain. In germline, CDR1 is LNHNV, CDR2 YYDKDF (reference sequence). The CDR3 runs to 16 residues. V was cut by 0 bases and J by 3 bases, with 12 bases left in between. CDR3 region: CATSRDRAGVGNTIYF. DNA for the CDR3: TGTGCCACCAGCAGAGATCGAGCAGGAGTTGGAAACACCATATATTTT. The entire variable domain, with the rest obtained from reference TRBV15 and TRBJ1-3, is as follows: DAMVIQNPRYQVTQFGKPVTLSCSQTLNHNVMYWYQQKSSQAPKLLFHYYDKDFNNEADTPDNFQSRRPNTSFCFLDIRSPGLGDTAMYLCATSRDRAGVGNTIYFGEGSWLTVV.

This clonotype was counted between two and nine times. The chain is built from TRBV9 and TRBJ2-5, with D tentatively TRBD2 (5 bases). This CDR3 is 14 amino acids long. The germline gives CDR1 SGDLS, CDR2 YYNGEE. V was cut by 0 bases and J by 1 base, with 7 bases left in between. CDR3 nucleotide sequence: TGTGCCAGCAGCGTAGGACTACGCCAAGAGACCCAGTACTTC. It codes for CASSVGLRQETQYF.

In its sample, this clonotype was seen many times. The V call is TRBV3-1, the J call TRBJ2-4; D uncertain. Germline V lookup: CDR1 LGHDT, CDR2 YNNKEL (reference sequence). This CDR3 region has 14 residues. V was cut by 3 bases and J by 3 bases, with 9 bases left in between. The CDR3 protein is CASSQLQHKNIQYF. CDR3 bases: TGTGCCAGCAGCCAGCTACAACACAAAAACATTCAGTACTTC.

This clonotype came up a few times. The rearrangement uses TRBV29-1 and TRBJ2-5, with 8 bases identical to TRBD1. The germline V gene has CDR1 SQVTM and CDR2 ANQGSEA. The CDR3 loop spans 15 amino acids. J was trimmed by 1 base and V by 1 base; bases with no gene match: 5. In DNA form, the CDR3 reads TGCAGCGTTGAAGGGACAGGGAGTATCCAAGAGACCCAGTACTTC. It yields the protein CSVEGTGSIQETQYF.

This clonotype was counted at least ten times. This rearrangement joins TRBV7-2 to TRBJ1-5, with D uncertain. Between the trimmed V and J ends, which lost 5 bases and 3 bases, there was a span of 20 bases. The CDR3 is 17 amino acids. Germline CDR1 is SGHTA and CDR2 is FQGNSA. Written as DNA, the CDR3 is TGTGCCAGCAGCCTGGGAAAGTGGGAGTTTTCCAATCAGCCCCAGCATTTT. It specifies CASSLGKWEFSNQPQHF.

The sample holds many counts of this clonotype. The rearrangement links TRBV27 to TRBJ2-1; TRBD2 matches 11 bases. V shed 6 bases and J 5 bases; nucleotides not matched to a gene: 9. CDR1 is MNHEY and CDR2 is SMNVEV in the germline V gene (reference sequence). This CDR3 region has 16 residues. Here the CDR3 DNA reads TGTGCCAGCAGAGAAGTTACGGGACTAGCGGACAATGAGCAGTTCTTC. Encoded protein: CASREVTGLADNEQFF.

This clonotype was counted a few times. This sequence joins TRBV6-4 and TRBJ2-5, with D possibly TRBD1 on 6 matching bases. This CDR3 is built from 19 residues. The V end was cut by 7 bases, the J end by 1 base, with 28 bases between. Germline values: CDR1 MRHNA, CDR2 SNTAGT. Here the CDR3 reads CASIVIRDKDPFLQETQYF. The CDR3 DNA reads TGTGCCAGCATTGTAATCCGGGACAAGGACCCTTTCCTCCAAGAGACCCAGTACTTC.

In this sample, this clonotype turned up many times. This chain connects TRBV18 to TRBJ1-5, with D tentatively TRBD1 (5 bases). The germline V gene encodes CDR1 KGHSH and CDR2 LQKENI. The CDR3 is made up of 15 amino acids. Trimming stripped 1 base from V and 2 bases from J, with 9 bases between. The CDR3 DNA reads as TGTGCCAGCTCACCACGCAGGGACGGCAATCAGCCCCAGCATTTT. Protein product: CASSPRRDGNQPQHF. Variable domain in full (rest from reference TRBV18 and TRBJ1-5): NAGVMQNPRHLVRRRGQEARLRCSPMKGHSHVYWYRQLPEEGLKFMVYLQKENIIDESGMPKERFSAEFPKEGPSILRIQQVVRGDSAAYFCASSPRRDGNQPQHFGDGTRLSIL.

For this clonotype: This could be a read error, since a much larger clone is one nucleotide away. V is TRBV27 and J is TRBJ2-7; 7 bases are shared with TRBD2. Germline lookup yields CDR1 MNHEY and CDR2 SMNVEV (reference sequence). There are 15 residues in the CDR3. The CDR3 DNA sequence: TGTGCCAGCAGTTACCTTGGGACTACCTTGGGCGAGCAGTGCTTC. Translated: CASSYLGTTLGEQCF.